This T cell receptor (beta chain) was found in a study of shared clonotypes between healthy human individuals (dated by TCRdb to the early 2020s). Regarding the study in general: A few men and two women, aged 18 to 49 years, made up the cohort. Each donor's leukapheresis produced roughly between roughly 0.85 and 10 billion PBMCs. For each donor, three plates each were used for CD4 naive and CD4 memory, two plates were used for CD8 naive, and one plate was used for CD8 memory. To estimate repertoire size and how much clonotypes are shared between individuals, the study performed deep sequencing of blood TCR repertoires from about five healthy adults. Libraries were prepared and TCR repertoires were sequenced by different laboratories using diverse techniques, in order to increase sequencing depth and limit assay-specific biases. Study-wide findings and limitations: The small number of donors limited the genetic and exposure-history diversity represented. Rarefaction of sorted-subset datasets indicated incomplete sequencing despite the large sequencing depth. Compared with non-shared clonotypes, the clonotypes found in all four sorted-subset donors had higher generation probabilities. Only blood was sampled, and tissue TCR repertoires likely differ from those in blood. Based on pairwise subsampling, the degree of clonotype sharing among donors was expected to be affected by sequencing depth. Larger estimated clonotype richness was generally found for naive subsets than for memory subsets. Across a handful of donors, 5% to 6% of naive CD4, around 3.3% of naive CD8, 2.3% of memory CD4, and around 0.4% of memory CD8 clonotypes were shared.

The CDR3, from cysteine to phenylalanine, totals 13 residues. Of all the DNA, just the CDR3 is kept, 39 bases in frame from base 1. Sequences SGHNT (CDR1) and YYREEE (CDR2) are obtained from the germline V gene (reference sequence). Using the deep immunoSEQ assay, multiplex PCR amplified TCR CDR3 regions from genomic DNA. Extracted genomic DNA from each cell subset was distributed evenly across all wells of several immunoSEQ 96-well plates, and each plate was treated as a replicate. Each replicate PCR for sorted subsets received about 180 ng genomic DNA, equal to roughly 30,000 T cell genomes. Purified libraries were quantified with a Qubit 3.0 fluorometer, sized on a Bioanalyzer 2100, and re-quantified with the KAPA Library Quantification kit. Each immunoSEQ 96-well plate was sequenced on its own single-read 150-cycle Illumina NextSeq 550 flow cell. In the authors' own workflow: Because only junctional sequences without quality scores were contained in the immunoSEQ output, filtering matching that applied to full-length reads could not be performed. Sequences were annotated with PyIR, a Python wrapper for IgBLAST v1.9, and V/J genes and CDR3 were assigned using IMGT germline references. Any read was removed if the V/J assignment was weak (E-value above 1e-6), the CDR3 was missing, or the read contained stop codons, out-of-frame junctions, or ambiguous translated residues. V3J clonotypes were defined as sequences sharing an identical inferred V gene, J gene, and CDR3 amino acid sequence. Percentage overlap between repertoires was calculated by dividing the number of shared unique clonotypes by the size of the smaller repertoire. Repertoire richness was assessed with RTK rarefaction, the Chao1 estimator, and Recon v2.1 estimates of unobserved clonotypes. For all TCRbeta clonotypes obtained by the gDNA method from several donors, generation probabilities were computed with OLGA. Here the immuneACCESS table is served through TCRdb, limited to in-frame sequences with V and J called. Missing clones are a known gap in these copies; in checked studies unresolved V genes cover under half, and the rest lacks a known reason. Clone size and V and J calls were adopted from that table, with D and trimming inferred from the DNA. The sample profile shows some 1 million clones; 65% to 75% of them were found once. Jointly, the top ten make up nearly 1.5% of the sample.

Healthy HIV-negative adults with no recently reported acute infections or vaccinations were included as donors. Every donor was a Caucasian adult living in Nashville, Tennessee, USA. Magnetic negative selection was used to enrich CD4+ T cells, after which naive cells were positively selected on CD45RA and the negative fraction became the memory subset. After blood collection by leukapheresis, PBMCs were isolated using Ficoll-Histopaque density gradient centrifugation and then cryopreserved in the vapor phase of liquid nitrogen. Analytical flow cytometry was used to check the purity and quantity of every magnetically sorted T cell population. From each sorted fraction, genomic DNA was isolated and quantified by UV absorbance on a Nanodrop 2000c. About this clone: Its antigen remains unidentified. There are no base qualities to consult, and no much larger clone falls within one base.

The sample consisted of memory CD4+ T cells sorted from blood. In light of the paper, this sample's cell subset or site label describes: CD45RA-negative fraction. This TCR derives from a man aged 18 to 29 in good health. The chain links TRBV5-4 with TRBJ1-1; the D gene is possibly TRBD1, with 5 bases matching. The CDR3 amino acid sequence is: CAMAMGPNTEAFF. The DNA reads TGTGCTATGGCGATGGGGCCGAACACTGAAGCTTTCTTT.